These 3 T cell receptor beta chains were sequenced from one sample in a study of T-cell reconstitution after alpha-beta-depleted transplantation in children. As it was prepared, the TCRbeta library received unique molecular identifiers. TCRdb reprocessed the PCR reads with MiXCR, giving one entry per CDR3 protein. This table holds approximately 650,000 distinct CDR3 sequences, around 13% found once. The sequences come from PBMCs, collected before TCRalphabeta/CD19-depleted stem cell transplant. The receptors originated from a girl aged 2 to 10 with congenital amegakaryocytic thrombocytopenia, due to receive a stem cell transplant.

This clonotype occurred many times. The CDR3 sequence: CASSLHPAVQETQYF. The CDR3 DNA is TGTGCCAGCAGCTTACACCCAGCGGTCCAAGAGACCCAGTACTTC. The chain combines TRBV7-6 with TRBJ2-5; a weak D match, TRBD2 (5 bases). CDR1 and CDR2 (germline): SGHVS, FNYEAQ. The CDR3 is made up of 15 amino acids. V lost 2 bases, J lost 1 base, and 11 bases lay in between.

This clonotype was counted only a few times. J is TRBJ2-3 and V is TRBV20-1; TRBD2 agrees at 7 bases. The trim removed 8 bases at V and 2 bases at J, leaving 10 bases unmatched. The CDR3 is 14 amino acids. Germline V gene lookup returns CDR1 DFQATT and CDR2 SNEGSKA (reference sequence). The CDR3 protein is CSTISGPSTDTQYF. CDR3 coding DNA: TGCAGTACCATTAGCGGGCCCTCCACAGATACGCAGTATTTT.

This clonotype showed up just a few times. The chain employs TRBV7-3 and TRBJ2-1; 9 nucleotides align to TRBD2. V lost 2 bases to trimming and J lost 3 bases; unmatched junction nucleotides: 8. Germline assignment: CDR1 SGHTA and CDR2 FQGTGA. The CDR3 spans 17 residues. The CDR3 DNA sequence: TGTGCCAGCAGCTTACATAGCGGGAGATATAACTACAATGAGCAGTTCTTC. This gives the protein CASSLHSGRYNYNEQFF.